Reported below is one T cell receptor (beta chain). Antigen specificity is unknown. V dropped 7 bases and J dropped 4; count of bases not matched to a gene: 9. CDR3 length: 14 residues. The germline gives CDR1 SGHRS, CDR2 YFSETQ. The record originates from a study of cytomegalovirus exposure and HLA in healthy donors. The study, taken as a whole, reports: Available immune exposure information was restricted to CMV serostatus only. The authors later found most CMV-associated TCR beta chains appeared HLA-restricted. Across donors, most TCRs were seen rarely, yet some public ones were widespread. Presence/absence analyses treated sequencing depth as roughly uniform across donors.

PCR was performed using 60 Vbeta and 13 Jbeta primers. Only in-frame clones appear in the TCRdb table, and some are missing; sequencing was by immunoSEQ multiplex PCR. In the table there are 70,000 to 90,000 clones, 55% to 65% of which are singletons. The clonotype comes from a woman between 35 and 50 years old in good health and CMV-seropositive. Specimen: PBMCs. V is TRBV5-1 and J is TRBJ1-1; 8 positions match TRBD1. The DNA of the CDR3 is TGCGCCAGCTGCCAGACAGGGGTAGGCACTGAAGCTTTCTTT. Encoded protein: CASCQTGVGTEAFF.